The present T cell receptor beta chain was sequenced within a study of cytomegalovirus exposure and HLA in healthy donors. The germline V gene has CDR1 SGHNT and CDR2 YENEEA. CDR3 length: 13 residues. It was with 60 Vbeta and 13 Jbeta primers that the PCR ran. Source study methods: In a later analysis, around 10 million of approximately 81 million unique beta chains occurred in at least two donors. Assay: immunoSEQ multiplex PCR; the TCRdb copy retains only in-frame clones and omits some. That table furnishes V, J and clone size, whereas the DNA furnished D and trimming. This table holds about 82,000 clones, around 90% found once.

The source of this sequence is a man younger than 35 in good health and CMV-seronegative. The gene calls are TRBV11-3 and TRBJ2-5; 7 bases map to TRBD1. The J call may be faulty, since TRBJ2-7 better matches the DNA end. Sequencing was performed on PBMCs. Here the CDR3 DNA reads TGTGCCAGCAGCTTCTCCACAGGGGACGAGCAGTACTTC. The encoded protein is CASSFSTGDEQYF.